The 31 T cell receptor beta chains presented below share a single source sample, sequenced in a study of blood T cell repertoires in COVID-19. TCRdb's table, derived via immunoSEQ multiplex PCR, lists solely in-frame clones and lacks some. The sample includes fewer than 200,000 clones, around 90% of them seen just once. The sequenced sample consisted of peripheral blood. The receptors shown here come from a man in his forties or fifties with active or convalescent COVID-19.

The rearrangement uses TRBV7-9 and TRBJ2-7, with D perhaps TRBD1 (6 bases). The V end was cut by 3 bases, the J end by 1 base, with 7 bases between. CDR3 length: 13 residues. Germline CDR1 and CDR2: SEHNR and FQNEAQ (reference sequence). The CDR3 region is CASSFGQSYEQYF. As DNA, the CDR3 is TGTGCCAGCAGCTTCGGACAGTCCTACGAGCAGTACTTC.

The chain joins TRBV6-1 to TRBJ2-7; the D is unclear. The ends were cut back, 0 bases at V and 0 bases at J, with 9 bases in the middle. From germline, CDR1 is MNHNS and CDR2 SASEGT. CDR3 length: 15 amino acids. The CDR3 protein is CASSEARPSSYEQYF. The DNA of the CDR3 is TGTGCCAGCAGTGAAGCGCGGCCATCCTCCTACGAGCAGTACTTC.

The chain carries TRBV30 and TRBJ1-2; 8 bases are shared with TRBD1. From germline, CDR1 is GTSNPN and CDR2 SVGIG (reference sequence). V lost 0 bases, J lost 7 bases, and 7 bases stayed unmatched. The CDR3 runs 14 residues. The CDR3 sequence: CAWSVRQGARGYTF. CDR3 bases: TGTGCCTGGAGTGTAAGGCAGGGGGCGCGTGGCTACACCTTC. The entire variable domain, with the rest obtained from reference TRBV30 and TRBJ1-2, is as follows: SQTIHQWPATLVQPVGSPLSLECTVEGTSNPNLYWYRQAAGRGLQLLFYSVGIGQISSEVPQNLSASRPQDRQFILSSKKLLLSDSGFYLCAWSVRQGARGYTFGSGTRLTVV.

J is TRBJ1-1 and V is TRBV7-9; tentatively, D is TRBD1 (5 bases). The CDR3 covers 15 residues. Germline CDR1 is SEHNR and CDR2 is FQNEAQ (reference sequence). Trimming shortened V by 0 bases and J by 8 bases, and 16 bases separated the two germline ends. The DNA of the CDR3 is TGTGCCAGCAGCTTAGCTGGGGCCTCCGGCAACGAAGCTTTCTTT. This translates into CASSLAGASGNEAFF.

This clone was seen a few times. The CDR3 is CASSLYTGWNYGYTF. Written as DNA, the CDR3 is TGTGCCAGCAGTTTATATACGGGGTGGAACTATGGCTACACCTTC. V is TRBV28 and J is TRBJ1-2; D gene uncertain. The V gene's germline CDR1 is MDHEN and CDR2 SYDVKM. The CDR3 has 15 residues. Trimming removed 1 base at V and 2 bases at J, with 11 bases between.

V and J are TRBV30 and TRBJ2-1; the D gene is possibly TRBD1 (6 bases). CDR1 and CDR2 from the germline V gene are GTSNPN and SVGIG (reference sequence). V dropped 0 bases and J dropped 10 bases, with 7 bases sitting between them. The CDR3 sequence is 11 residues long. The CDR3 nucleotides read TGTGCCTGGAGTGTTGGGACAGAGCAGTTCTTC. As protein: CAWSVGTEQFF.

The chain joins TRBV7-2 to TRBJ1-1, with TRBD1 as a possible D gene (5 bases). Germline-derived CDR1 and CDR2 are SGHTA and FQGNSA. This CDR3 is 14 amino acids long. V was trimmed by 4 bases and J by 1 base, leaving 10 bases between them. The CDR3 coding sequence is TGTGCCAGCAGCTACTACCAGGGGAACACTGAAGCTTTCTTT. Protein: CASSYYQGNTEAFF.

CDR3 loop: CASSRQIGETQYF. The CDR3 region has the DNA TGTGCCAGCAGTAGACAGATCGGAGAGACCCAGTACTTC. The chain has TRBV14 and TRBJ2-5; maybe TRBD1 (5 bases). This CDR3 region has 13 residues. CDR1 SGHDN and CDR2 FVKESK come from the germline V gene. V was trimmed by 6 bases and J by 4 bases, leaving 12 bases between them.

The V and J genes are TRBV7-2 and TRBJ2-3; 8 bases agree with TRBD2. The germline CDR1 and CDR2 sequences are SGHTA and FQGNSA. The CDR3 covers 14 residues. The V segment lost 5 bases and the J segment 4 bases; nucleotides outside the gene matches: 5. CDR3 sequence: CASSRGGPADTQYF. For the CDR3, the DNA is TGTGCCAGCAGCCGGGGGGGCCCGGCAGATACGCAGTATTTT.

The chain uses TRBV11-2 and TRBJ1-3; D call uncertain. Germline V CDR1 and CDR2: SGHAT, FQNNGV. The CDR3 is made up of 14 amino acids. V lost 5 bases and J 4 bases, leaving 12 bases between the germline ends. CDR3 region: CASSLLSQGNTIYF. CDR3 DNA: TGTGCCAGCAGCCTATTATCGCAAGGAAACACCATATATTTT.

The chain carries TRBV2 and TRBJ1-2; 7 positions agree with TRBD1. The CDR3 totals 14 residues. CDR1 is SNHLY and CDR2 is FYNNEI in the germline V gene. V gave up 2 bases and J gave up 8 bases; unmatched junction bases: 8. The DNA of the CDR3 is TGTGCCAGCAGTGAAATCAGGACAGGATCCGGCTACACCTTC. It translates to CASSEIRTGSGYTF.

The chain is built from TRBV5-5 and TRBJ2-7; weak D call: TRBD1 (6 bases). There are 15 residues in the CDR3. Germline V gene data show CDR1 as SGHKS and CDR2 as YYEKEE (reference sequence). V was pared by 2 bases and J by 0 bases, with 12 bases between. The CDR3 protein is CASSFITGSSYEQYF. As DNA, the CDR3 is TGTGCCAGCAGCTTCATCACAGGGAGCTCCTACGAGCAGTACTTC.

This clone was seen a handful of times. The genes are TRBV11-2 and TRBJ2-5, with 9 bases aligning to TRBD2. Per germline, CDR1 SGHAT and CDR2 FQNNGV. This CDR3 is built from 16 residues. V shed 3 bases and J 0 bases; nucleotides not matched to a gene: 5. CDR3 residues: CASSFPREGNQETQYF. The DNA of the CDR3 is TGTGCCAGCAGCTTTCCGCGGGAGGGGAACCAAGAGACCCAGTACTTC.

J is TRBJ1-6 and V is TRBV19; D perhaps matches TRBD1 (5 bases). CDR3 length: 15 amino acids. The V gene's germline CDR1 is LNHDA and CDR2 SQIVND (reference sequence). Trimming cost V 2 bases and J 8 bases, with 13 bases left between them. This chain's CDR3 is CASSIRRGVDSPLHF. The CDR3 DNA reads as TGTGCCAGTAGTATACGGCGGGGGGTAGATTCACCCCTCCACTTT.

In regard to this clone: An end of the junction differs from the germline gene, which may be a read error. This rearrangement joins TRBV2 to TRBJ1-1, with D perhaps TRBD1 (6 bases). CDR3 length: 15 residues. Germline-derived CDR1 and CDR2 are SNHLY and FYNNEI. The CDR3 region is CVSRNGPGVNTEAFF. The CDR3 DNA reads TGTGTCAGCAGGAACGGTCCAGGGGTGAACACTGAAGCTTTCTTT.

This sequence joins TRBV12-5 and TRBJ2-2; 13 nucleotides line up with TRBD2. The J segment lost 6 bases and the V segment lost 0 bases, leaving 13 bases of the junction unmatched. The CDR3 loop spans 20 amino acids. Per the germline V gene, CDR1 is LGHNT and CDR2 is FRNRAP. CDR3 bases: TGTGCTAGTGGTTTGGTACCGGAACGGGGGACTAGCGGGGTTCCCGGGGAGCTGTTTTTT. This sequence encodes CASGLVPERGTSGVPGELFF.

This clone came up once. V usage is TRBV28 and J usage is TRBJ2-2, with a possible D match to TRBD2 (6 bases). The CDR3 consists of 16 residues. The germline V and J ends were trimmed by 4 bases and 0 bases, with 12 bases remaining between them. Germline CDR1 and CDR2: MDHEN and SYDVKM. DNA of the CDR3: TGTGCCAGCAGTTCACGGGACTCCCCGAACACCGGGGAGCTGTTTTTT. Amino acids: CASSSRDSPNTGELFF.

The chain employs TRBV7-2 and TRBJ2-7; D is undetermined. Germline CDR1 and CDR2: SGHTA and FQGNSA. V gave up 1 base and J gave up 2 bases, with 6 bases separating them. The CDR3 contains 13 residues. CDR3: CASSLGLAYEQYF. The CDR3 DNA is TGTGCCAGCAGCTTAGGTCTAGCCTACGAGCAGTACTTC.

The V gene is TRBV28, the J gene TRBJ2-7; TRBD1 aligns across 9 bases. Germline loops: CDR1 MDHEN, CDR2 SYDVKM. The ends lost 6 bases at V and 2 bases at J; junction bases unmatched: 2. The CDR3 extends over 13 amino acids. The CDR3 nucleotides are TGTGCCAGCAGAACAGGGGGCGCCTACGAGCAGTACTTC. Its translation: CASRTGGAYEQYF.

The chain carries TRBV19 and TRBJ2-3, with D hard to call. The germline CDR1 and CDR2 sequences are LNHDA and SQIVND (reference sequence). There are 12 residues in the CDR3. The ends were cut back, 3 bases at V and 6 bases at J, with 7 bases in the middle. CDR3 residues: CASSMRYDTQYF. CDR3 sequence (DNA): TGTGCCAGTAGTATGAGGTACGATACGCAGTATTTT.

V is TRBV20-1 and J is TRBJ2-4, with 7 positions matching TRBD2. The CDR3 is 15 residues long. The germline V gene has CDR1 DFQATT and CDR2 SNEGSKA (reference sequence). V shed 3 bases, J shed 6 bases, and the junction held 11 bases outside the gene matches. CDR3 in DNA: TGCAGTGCTAGTCTTGGTCGGGGGGTGGCAAACATTCAGTACTTC. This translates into CSASLGRGVANIQYF.

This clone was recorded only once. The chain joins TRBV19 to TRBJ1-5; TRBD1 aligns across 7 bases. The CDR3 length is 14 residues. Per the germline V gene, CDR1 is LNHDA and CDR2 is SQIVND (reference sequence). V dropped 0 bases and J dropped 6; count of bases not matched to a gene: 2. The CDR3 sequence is CASSIETGPQPQHF. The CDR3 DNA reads TGTGCCAGTAGTATAGAGACAGGGCCTCAGCCCCAGCATTTT.

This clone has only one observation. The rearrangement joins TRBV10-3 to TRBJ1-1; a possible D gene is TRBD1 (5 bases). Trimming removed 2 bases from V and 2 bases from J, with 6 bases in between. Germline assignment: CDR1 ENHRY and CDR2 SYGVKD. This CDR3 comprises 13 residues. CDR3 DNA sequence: TGTGCCATCAGTGAGGACAGCAACACTGAAGCTTTCTTT. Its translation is CAISEDSNTEAFF.

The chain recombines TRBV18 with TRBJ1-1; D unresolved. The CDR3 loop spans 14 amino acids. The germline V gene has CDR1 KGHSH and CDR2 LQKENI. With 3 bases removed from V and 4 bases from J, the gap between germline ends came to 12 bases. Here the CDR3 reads CASSPERAGTEAFF. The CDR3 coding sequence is TGTGCCAGCTCACCTGAGAGGGCGGGCACTGAAGCTTTCTTT. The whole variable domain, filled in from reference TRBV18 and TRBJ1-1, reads NAGVMQNPRHLVRRRGQEARLRCSPMKGHSHVYWYRQLPEEGLKFMVYLQKENIIDESGMPKERFSAEFPKEGPSILRIQQVVRGDSAAYFCASSPERAGTEAFFGQGTRLTVV.

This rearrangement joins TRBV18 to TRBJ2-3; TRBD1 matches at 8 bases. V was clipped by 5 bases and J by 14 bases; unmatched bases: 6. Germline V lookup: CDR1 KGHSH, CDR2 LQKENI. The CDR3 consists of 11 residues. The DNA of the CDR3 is TGTGCCAGCTCAGGGGACAGGCGACGGTATTTT. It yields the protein CASSGDRRRYF.

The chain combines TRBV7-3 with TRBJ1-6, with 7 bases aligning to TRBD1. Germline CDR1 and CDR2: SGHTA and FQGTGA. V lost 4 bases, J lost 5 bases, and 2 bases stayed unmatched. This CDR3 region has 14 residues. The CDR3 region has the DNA TGTGCCAGCAGCTCGACAGGGAATAATTCACCCCTCCACTTT. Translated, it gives CASSSTGNNSPLHF.

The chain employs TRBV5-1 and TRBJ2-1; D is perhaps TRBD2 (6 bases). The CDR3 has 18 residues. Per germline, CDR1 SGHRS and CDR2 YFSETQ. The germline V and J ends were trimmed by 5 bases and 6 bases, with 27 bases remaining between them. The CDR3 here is CASSGVAVKGLGSNEQFF. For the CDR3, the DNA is TGCGCCAGCAGTGGTGTCGCGGTTAAGGGACTTGGCTCCAATGAGCAGTTCTTC. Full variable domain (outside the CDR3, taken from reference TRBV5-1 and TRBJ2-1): KAGVTQTPRYLIKTRGQQVTLSCSPISGHRSVSWYQQTPGQGLQFLFEYFSETQRNKGNFPGRFSGRQFSNSRSEMNVSTLELGDSALYLCASSGVAVKGLGSNEQFFGPGTRLTVL.

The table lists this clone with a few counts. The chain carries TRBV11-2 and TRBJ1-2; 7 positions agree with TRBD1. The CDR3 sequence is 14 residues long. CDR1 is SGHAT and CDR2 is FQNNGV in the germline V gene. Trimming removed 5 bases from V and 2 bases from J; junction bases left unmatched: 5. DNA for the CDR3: TGTGCCAGCAGCCCCCTGGGACAGAACTATGGCTACACCTTC. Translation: CASSPLGQNYGYTF.

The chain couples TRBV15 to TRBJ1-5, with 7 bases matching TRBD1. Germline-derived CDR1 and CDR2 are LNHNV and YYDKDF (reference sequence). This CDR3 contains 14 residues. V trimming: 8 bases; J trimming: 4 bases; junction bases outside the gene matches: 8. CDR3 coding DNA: TGTGCCACCTTCGGGACAGTTCAAAATCAGCCCCAGCATTTT. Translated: CATFGTVQNQPQHF.

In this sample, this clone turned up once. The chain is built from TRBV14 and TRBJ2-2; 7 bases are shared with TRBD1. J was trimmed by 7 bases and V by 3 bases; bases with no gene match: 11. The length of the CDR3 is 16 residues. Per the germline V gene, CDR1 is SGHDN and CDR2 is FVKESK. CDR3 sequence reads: CASSQGRSRGNGELFF. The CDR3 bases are TGTGCCAGCAGCCAGGGCCGATCCAGGGGGAACGGGGAGCTGTTTTTT.

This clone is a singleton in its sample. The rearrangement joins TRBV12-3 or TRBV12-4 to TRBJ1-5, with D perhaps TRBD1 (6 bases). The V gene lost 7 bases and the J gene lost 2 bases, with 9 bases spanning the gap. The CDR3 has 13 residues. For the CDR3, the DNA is TGTGCCAGCAAAGGGGGTGGCAATCAGCCCCAGCATTTT. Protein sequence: CASKGGGNQPQHF.